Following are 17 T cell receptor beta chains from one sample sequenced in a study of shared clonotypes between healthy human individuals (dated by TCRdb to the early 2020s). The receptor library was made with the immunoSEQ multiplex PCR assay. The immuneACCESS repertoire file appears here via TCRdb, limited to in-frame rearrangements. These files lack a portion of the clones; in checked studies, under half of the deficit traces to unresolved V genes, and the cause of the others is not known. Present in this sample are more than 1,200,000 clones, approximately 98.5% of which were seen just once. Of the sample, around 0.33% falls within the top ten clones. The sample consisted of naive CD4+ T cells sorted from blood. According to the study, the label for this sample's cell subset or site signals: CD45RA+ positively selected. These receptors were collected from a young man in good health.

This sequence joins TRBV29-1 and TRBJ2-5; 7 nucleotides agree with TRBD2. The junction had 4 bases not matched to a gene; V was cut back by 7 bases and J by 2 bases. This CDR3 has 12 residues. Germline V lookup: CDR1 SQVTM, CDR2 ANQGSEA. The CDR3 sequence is CSGHSGQETQYF. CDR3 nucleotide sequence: TGCAGCGGCCATAGCGGGCAAGAGACCCAGTACTTC.

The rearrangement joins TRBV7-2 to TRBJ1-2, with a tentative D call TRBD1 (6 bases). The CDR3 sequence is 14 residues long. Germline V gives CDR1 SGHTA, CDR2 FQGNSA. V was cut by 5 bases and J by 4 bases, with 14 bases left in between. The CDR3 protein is CASSPQGGGYGYTF. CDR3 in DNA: TGTGCCAGCAGCCCGCAAGGGGGGGGCTATGGCTACACCTTC. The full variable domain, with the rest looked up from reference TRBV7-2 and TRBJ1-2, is GAGVSQSPSNKVTEKGKDVELRCDPISGHTALYWYRQSLGQGLEFLIYFQGNSAPDKSGLPSDRFSAERTGGSVSTLTIQRTQQEDSAVYLCASSPQGGGYGYTFGSGTRLTVV.

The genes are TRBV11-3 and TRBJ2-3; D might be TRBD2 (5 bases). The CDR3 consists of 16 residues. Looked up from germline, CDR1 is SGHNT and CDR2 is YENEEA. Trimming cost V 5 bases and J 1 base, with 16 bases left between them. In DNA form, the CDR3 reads TGTGCCAGCAGCGTAGGTAGGGAGTATGGCACAGATACGCAGTATTTT. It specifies CASSVGREYGTDTQYF. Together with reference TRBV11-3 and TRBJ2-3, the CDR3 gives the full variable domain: EAGVVQSPRYKIIEKKQPVAFWCNPISGHNTLYWYLQNLGQGPELLIRYENEEAVDDSQLPKDRFSAERLKGVDSTLKIQPAELGDSAVYLCASSVGREYGTDTQYFGPGTRLTVL.

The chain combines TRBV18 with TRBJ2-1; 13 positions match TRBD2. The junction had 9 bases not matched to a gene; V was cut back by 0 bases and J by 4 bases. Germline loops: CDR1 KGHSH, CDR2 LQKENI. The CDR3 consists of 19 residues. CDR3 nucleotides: TGTGCCAGCTCACCACCGAGGACTAGCGGGAGTCGATTTTACAATGAGCAGTTCTTC. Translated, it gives CASSPPRTSGSRFYNEQFF.

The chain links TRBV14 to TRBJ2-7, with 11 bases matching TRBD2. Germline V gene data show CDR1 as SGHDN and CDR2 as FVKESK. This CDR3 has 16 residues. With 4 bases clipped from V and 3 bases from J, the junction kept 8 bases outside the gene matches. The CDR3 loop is CASSRLTSGRRYEQYF. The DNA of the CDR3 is TGTGCCAGCAGCCGCCTCACTAGCGGGAGACGCTACGAGCAGTACTTC. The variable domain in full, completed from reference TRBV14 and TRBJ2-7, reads EAGVTQFPSHSVIEKGQTVTLRCDPISGHDNLYWYRRVMGKEIKFLLHFVKESKQDESGMPNNRFLAERTGGTYSTLKVQPAELEDSGVYFCASSRLTSGRRYEQYFGPGTRLTVT.

The CDR3 is CASSDLSGLPYNEQFF. The CDR3 coding sequence is TGCGCCAGCAGTGATTTGAGCGGACTCCCCTACAATGAGCAGTTCTTC. The chain couples TRBV10-2 to TRBJ2-1, with D maybe TRBD2 (5 bases). This CDR3 has 16 residues. Trimming stripped 3 bases from V and 2 bases from J, with 14 bases between. Germline-derived CDR1 and CDR2 are WSHSY and SAAADI.

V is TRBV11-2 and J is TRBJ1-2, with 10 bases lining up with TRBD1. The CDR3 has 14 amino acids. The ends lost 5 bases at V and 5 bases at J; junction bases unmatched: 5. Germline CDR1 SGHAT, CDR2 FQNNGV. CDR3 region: CASSAGQGGYGYTF. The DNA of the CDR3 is TGTGCCAGCAGCGCTGGACAGGGGGGATATGGCTACACCTTC.

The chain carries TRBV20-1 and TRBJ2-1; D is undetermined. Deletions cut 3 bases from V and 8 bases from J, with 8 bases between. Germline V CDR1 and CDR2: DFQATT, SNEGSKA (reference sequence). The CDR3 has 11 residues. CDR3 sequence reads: CSASSGHEQFF. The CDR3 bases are TGCAGTGCTAGTTCCGGGCATGAGCAGTTCTTC.

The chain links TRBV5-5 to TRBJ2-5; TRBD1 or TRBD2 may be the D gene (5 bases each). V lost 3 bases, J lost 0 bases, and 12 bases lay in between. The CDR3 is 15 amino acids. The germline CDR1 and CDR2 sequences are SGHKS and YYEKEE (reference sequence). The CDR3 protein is CASSWGPSYQETQYF. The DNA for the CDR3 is TGTGCCAGCAGCTGGGGACCCTCTTACCAAGAGACCCAGTACTTC.

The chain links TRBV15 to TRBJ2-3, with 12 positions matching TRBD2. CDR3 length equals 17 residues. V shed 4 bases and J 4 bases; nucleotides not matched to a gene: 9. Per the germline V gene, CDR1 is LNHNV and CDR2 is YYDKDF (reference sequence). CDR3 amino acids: CATSTTRLAGVPDTQYF. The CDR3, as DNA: TGTGCCACCAGCACCACACGACTAGCGGGAGTTCCAGATACGCAGTATTTT.

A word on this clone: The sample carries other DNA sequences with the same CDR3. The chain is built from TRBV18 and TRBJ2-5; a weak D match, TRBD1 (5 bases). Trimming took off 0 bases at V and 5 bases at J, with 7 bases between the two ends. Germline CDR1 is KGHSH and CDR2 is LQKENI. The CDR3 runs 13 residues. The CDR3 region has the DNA TGTGCCAGCTCACCACCTAAGGGGGAGACCCAGTACTTC. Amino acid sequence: CASSPPKGETQYF.

This CDR3 is CASGWTDRTEAFF. In DNA, the CDR3 is TGTGCCAGCGGGTGGACAGATCGCACTGAAGCTTTCTTT. This chain uses TRBV5-4 with TRBJ1-1; D might be TRBD1 (6 bases). Germline CDR1 is SGHNT and CDR2 is YYREEE (reference sequence). The CDR3 covers 13 residues. V was pared by 7 bases and J by 4 bases, with 14 bases between.

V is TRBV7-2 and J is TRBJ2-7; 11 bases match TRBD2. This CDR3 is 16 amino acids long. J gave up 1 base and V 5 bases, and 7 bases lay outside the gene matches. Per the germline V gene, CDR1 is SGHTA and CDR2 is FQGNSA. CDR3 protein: CASSLTGTSGSYEQYF. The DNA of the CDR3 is TGTGCCAGCAGCCTTACCGGGACTAGCGGATCCTACGAGCAGTACTTC.

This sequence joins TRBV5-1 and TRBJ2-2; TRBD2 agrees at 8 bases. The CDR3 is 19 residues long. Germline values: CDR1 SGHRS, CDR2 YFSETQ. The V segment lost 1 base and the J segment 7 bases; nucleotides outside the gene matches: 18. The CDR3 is CASSLIPFGSGGPGGELFF. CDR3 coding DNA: TGCGCCAGCAGCTTGATTCCCTTCGGCTCGGGAGGGCCCGGCGGGGAGCTGTTTTTT.

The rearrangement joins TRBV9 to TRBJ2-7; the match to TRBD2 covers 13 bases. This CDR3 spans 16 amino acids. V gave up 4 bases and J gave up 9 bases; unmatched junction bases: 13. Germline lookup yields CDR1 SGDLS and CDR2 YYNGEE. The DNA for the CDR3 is TGTGCCAGCAGCCCACGGACTAGCGGGAGAACGGCGGGGCAGTACTTC. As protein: CASSPRTSGRTAGQYF.

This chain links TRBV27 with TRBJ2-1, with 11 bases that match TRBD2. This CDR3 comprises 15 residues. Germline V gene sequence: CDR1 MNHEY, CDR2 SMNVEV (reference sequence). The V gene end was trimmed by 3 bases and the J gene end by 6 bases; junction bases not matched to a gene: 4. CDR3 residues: CASSFRGTSGNEQFF. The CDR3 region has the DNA TGTGCCAGCAGTTTCCGCGGGACTAGCGGCAATGAGCAGTTCTTC.

The DNA for the CDR3 is TGTGCCAGCAGTTCATGGGGGGGAACTAATGAAAAACTGTTTTTT. Translated: CASSSWGGTNEKLFF. This sequence joins TRBV7-2 and TRBJ1-4; possible D gene TRBD1, 5 bases. CDR3 length: 15 amino acids. In germline, CDR1 is SGHTA, CDR2 FQGNSA. Trimming cost V 6 bases and J 1 base, with 12 bases left between them.